This T cell receptor (beta chain) was sequenced in a study of beta chain features in type 1 diabetes. CDR1 LNHNV and CDR2 YYDKDF come from the germline V gene (reference sequence). With V trimmed by 0 bases and J by 4 bases, 6 bases remained unmatched. The CDR3 is 16 residues long. Study findings and constraints: Type 1 diabetes patients had TCRB CDR3s that were shorter (moderately but significantly so) in all four CD4+ subsets.

Sequencing targeted expressed TCRB transcripts, as all isolated RNA had been reverse transcribed. Only in-frame clones appear in the TCRdb table, and some are missing; sequencing was by immunoSEQ multiplex PCR. The data show a few hundred thousand clones, about 15% seen once. Around 100 mL of blood, on average, came from one heparinised draw per donor. Turning to this clone: The antigen remains unidentified.

The receptor's source is a man aged 18 to 29 with type 1 diabetes. V is TRBV15 and J is TRBJ2-7, with 10 bases lining up with TRBD1. Input material: naive CD4+ T cells from blood. The CDR3 protein is CATSRESGQGFYEQYF. The CDR3 DNA is TGTGCCACCAGCAGAGAGTCGGGACAGGGGTTTTACGAGCAGTACTTC.